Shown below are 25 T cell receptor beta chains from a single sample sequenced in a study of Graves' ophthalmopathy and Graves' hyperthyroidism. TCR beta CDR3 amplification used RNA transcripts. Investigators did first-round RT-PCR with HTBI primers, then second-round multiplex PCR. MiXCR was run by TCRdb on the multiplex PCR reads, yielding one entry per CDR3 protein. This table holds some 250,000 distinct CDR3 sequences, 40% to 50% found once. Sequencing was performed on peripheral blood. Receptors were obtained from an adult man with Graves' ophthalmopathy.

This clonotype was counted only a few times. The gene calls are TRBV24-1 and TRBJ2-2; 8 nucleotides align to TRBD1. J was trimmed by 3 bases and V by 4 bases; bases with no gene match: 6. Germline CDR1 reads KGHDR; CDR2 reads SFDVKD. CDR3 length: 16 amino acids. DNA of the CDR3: TGTGCCACCAGTGACCAGGGGGCAGCCGACACCGGGGAGCTGTTTTTT. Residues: CATSDQGAADTGELFF.

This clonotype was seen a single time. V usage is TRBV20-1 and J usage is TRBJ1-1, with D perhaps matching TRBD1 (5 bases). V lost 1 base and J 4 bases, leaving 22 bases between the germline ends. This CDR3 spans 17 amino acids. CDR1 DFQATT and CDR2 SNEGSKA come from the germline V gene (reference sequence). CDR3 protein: CSARVPGTVGLSTEAFF. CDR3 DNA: TGCAGTGCTAGAGTCCCAGGGACGGTCGGATTAAGCACTGAAGCTTTCTTT.

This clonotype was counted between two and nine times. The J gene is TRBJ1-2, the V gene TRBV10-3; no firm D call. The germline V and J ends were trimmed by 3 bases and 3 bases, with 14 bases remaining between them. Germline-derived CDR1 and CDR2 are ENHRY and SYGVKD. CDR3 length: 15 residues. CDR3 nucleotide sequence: TGTGCCATCAGTGATGAACTGGAGAGGGACTATGGCTACACCTTC. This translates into CAISDELERDYGYTF.

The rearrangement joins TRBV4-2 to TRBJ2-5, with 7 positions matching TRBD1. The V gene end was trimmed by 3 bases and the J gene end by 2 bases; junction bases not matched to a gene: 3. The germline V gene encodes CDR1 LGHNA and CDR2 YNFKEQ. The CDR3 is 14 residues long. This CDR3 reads CASSHDRVQETQYF. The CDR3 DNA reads TGTGCCAGCAGCCACGACAGGGTACAAGAGACCCAGTACTTC.

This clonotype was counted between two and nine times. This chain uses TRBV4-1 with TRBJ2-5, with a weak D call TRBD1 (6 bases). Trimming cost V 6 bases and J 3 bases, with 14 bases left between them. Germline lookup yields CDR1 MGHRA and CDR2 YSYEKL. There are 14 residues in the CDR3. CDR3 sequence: CASRPFGQKETQYF. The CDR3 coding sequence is TGCGCCAGCAGGCCCTTTGGACAGAAAGAGACCCAGTACTTC.

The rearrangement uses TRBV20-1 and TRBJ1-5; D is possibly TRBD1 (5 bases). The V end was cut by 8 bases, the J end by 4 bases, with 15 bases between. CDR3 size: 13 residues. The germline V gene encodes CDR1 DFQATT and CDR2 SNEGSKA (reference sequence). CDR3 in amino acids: CSSREGSNQPQHF. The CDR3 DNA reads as TGCAGTAGCCGGGAGGGGTCTAATCAGCCCCAGCATTTT.

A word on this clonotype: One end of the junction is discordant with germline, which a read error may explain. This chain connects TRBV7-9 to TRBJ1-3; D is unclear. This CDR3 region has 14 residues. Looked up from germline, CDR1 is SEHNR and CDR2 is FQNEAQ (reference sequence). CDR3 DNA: TGTGCCAGCAGCCTCAGCTACTCTGGGAACACCATATATTTT. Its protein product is CASSLSYSGNTIYF.

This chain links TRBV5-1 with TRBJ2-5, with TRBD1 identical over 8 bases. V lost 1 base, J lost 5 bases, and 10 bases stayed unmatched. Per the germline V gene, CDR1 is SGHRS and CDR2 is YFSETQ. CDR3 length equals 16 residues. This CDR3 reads CASSLLPSTGEETQYF. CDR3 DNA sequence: TGCGCCAGCAGCTTGCTACCCTCGACAGGGGAGGAGACCCAGTACTTC.

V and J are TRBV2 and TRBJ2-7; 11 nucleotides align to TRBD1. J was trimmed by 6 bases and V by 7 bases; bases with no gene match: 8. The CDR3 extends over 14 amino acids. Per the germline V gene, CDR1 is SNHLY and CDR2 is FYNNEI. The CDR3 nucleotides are TGTGCCAGCAACTCGAGGGGACAGGGGGTCGAGCAGTACTTC. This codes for CASNSRGQGVEQYF.

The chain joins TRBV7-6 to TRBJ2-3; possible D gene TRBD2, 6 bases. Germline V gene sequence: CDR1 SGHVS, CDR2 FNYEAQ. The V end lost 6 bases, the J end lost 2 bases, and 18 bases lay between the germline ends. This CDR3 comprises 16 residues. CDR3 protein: CASSVSGTSFTDTQYF. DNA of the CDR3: TGTGCCAGCAGTGTGTCCGGGACTTCGTTCACAGATACGCAGTATTTT.

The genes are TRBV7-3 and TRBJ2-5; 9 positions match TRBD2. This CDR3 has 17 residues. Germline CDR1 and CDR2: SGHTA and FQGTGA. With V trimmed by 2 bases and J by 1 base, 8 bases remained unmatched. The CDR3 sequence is CASSLAFLAGVQETQYF. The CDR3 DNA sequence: TGTGCCAGCAGCTTAGCGTTTTTAGCGGGGGTCCAAGAGACCCAGTACTTC.

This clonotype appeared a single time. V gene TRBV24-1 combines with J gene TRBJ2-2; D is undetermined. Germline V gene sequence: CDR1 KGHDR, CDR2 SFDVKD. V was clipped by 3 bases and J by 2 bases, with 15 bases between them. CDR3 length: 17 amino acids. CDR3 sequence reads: CATSDLSSALNTGELFF. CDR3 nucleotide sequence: TGTGCCACCAGTGATCTCTCATCCGCTTTAAACACCGGGGAGCTGTTTTTT.

The CDR3 nucleotides read TGCGCCAGCAGCCAAGTGGGGGGAGACGGAGCTTTCTTT. As protein: CASSQVGGDGAFF. This sequence joins TRBV5-1 and TRBJ1-1, with TRBD1 as a possible D gene (5 bases). The CDR3 loop spans 13 amino acids. Trimming shortened V by 4 bases and J by 10 bases, and 17 bases separated the two germline ends. Germline assignment: CDR1 SGHRS and CDR2 YFSETQ.

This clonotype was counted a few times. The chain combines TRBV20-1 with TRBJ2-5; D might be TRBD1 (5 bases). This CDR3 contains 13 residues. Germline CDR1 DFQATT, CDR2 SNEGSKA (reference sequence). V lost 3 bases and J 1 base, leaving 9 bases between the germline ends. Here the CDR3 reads CSASDSIQETQYF. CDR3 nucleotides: TGCAGTGCTAGCGACAGTATCCAAGAGACCCAGTACTTC.

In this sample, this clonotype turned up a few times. Here the CDR3 DNA reads TGCAGTGCTTCAACTGAGGGCTCCTCCTACGAGCAGTACTTC. Its translation: CSASTEGSSYEQYF. The rearrangement links TRBV20-1 to TRBJ2-7; D perhaps matches TRBD2 (5 bases). Germline V gene sequence: CDR1 DFQATT, CDR2 SNEGSKA (reference sequence). The V and J ends lost 5 bases and 0 bases respectively, with 14 bases between them. The CDR3 contains 14 residues.

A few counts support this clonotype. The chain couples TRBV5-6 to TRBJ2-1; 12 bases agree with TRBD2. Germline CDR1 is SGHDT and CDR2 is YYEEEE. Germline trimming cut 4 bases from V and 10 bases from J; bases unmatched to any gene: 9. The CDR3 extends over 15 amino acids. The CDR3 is CASSATSGSLREQFF. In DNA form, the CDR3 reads TGTGCCAGCAGCGCGACTAGCGGGAGTCTGCGGGAGCAGTTCTTC.

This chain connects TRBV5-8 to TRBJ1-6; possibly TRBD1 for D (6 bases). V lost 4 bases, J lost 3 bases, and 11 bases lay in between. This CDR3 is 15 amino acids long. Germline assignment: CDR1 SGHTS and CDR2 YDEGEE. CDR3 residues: CASSIRTDYNSPLHF. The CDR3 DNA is TGTGCCAGCAGCATACGGACAGACTATAATTCACCCCTCCACTTT.

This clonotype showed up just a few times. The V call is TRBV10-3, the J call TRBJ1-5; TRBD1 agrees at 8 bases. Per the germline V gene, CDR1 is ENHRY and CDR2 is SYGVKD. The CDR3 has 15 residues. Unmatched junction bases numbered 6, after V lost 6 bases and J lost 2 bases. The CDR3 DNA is TGTGCCATCAGGGAGGACAGGGTCGGCAATCAGCCCCAGCATTTT. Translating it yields CAIREDRVGNQPQHF.

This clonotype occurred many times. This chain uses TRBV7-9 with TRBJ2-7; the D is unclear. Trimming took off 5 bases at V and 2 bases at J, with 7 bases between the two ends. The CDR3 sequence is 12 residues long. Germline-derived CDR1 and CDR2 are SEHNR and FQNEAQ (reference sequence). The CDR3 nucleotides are TGTGCCAGCAGCCCGTTACCCTACGAGCAGTACTTC. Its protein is CASSPLPYEQYF.

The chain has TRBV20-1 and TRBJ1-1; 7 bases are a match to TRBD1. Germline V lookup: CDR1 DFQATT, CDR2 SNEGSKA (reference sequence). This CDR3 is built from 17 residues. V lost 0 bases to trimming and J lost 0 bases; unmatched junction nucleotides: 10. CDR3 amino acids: CSARDGTANTMNTEAFF. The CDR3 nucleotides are TGCAGTGCTAGAGATGGGACAGCCAACACCATGAACACTGAAGCTTTCTTT.

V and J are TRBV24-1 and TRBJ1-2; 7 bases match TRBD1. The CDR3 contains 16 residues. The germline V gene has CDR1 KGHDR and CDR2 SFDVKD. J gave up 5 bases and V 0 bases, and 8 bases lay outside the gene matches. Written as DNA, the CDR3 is TGTGCCACCAGTGATTTGGGCGAACAGGGGTCTTATGGCTACACCTTC. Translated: CATSDLGEQGSYGYTF.

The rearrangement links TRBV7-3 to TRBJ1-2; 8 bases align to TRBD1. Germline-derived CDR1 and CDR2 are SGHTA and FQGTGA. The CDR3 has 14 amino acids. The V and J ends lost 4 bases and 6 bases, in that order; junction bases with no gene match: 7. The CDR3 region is CASSSRGQGDGYTF. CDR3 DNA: TGTGCCAGCAGCTCCCGAGGACAGGGTGATGGCTACACCTTC. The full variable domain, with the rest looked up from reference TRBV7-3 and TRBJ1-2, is GAGVSQTPSNKVTEKGKYVELRCDPISGHTALYWYRQSLGQGPEFLIYFQGTGAADDSGLPNDRFFAVRPEGSVSTLKIQRTERGDSAVYLCASSSRGQGDGYTFGSGTRLTVV.

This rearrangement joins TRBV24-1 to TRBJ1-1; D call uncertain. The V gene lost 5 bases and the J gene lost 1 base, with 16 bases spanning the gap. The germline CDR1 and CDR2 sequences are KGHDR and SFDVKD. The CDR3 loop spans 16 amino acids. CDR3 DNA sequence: TGTGCCACCAGTGGTTCGACACCTCGGGGGAACACTGAAGCTTTCTTT. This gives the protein CATSGSTPRGNTEAFF.

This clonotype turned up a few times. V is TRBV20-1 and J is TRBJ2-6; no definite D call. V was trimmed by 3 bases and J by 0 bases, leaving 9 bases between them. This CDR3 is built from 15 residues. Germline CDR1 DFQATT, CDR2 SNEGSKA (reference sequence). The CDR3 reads CSARHGDSGANVLTF. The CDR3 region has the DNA TGCAGTGCTAGGCACGGAGACTCTGGGGCCAACGTCCTGACTTTC.

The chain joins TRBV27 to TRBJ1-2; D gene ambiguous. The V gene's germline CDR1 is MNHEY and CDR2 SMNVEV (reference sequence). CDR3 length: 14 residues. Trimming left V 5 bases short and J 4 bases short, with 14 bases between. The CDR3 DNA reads TGTGCCAGCAGTCCCTCCGGGATGCTCTATGGCTACACCTTC. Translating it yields CASSPSGMLYGYTF.